This TCR beta chain appears in the sequencing data of a study of cytomegalovirus exposure and HLA in healthy donors. A word on this clone: Its antigen remains unidentified.

Sequencing used immunoSEQ multiplex PCR; TCRdb keeps in-frame clones, though not all of them. The sample shows 160,000 or so clones, about nine tenths of them seen only once. The germline V gene has CDR1 MNHEY and CDR2 SMNVEV (reference sequence). There are 15 residues in the CDR3. V was shortened by 3 bases and J by 5 bases, with 14 bases between the two germline ends. Study-wide findings and caveats: For cytomegalovirus status, the classifier reportedly gave diagnoses with high specificity and sensitivity.

Sequencing was performed on PBMCs. The TCR comes from a man aged 18 to 35 in good health and CMV-seropositive. This chain joins TRBV27 and TRBJ1-5; D is possibly TRBD1 (5 bases). The CDR3 here is CASSLGRGGYQPQHF. The CDR3 DNA follows: TGTGCCAGCAGTTTGGGGCGGGGTGGGTATCAGCCCCAGCATTTT.